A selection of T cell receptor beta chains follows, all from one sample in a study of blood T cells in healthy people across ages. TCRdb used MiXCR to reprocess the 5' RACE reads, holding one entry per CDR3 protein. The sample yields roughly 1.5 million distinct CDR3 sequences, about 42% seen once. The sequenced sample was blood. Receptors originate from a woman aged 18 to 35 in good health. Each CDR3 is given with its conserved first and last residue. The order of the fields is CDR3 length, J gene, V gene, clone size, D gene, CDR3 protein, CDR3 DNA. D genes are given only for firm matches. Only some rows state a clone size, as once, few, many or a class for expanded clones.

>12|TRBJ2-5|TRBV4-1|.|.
CASSPTRGEQYF
TGCGCCAGCAGCCCAACCCGGGGTGAGCAGTACTTC
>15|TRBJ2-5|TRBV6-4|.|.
CASSVLPGARETQYF
TGTGCCAGCAGTGTCCTCCCAGGGGCACGGGAGACCCAGTACTTC
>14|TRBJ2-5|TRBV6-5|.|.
CASSYSTLQETQYF
TGTGCCAGCAGTTACTCGACACTCCAAGAGACCCAGTACTTC
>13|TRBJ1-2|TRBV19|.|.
CASSIVRRRGYTF
TGTGCCAGTAGTATCGTCAGGCGGCGTGGCTACACCTTC
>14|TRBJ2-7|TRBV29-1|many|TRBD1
CSVEGTGLSYEQYF
TGCAGCGTTGAAGGGACAGGGCTTTCCTACGAGCAGTACTTC
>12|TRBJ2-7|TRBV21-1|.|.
CAITRLTYEQYF
TGTGCCATTACCAGACTTACCTACGAGCAGTACTTC
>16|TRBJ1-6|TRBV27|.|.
CASSFLGTGDNSPLHF
TGTGCCAGCAGTTTTCTGGGGACGGGGGATAATTCACCCCTCCACTTT
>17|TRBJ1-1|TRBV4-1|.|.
CASSQPGQISGDTEAFF
TGCGCCAGCAGCCAACCGGGACAAATATCGGGGGACACTGAAGCTTTCTTT
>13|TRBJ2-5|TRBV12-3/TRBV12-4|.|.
CASSLRQNNEQYF
TGTGCCAGCAGTTTACGTCAGAACAATGAGCAGTACTTC
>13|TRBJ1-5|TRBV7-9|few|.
CASSFTSNQPQHF
TGTGCCAGCAGCTTTACTAGCAATCAGCCCCAGCATTTT
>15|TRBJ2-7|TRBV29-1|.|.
CSVGGLLSSYNEQYF
TGCAGCGTGGGGGGACTCCTCAGCTCCTACAATGAGCAGTACTTC
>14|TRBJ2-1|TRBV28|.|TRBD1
CASSPGTGGYEQFF
TGTGCCAGCAGTCCCGGGACAGGGGGCTATGAGCAGTTCTTC
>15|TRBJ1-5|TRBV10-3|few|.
CAISDHNRGNQPQHF
TGTGCCATCAGTGATCACAACAGGGGCAATCAGCCCCAGCATTTT
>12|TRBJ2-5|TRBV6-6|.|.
CATTQYQETQYF
TGTGCCACCACCCAGTACCAAGAGACCCAGTACTTC
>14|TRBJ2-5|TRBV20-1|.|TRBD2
CSAGIAGIQETQYF
TGCAGTGCTGGGATAGCGGGTATCCAAGAGACCCAGTACTTC
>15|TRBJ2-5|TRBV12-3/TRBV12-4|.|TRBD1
CASSSRDRVYNEQYF
TGTGCCAGCAGTTCCCGGGACAGGGTATACAATGAGCAGTACTTC
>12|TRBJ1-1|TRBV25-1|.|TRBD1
CASRTGFTEAFF
TGTGCCAGCAGGACAGGGTTTACTGAAGCTTTCTTT
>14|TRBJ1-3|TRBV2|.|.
CASRGDPSGNTIYF
TGTGCCAGCCGAGGGGATCCATCTGGAAACACCATATATTTT
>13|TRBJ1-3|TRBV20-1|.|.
CSARVAYGNTIYF
TGCAGTGCTAGGGTTGCATATGGAAACACCATATATTTT
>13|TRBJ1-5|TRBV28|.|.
CASRLAGTQPQHF
TGTGCCAGCAGACTGGCAGGGACGCAGCCCCAGCATTTT
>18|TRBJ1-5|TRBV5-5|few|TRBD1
CASSLSDRDLRSNQPQHF
TGTGCCAGCAGCTTATCCGACAGGGATCTTCGGAGCAATCAGCCCCAGCATTTT
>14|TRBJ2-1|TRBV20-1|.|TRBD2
CSATVAGIHNEQFF
TGCAGTGCTACAGTAGCGGGAATCCACAATGAGCAGTTCTTC
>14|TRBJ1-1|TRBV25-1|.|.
CASSGQGKDTEAFF
TGTGCCAGCAGTGGTCAGGGGAAGGACACTGAAGCTTTCTTT
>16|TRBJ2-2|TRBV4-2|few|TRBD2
CASSQDLAGGTGELFF
TGTGCCAGCAGCCAAGATTTGGCGGGGGGGACCGGGGAGCTGTTTTTT
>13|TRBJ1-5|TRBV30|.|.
CAWAEGSNQPQHF
TGTGCCTGGGCTGAGGGTAGCAATCAGCCCCAGCATTTT
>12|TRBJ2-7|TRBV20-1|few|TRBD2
CSYVAGGYEQYF
TGCAGTTATGTAGCGGGAGGGTACGAGCAGTACTTC
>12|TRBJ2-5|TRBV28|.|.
CASGGGRETQYF
TGTGCCAGCGGGGGCGGCCGAGAGACCCAGTACTTC
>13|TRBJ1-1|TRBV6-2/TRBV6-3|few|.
CASSPTRQTEAFF
TGTGCCAGCAGTCCAACCCGACAGACTGAAGCTTTCTTT
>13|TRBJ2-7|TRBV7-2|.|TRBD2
CASSLMRELEQYF
TGTGCCAGCAGCTTAATGCGGGAGCTCGAGCAGTACTTC
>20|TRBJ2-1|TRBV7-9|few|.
CASSPRAGHRLQSSYNEQFF
TGTGCCAGCAGCCCGCGGGCAGGGCACCGACTACAAAGCTCCTACAATGAGCAGTTCTTC
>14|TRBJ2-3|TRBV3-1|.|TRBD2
CASSQVLASDTQYF
TGTGCCAGCAGCCAAGTACTAGCGTCAGATACGCAGTATTTT
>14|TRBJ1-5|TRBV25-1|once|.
CASSESTHVQPQHF
TGTGCCAGCAGTGAATCTACCCACGTTCAGCCCCAGCATTTT
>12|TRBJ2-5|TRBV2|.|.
CASTPYQETQYF
TGTGCCAGCACTCCGTACCAAGAGACCCAGTACTTC
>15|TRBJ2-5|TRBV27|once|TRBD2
CASSFGTSGSNEQYF
TGTGCCAGCAGTTTCGGGACTAGCGGCTCCAATGAGCAGTACTTC
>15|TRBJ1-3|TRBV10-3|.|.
CASERDRRAQNTIYF
TGTGCCTCCGAGAGAGACAGGAGGGCCCAGAACACCATATATTTT
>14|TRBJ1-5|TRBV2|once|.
CASSELFSNQPQHF
TGTGCCAGCAGTGAACTCTTTAGCAATCAGCCCCAGCATTTT
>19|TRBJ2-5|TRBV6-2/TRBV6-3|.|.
CASSYSFSAADSAIYEQYF
TGTGCCAGCAGTTACTCCTTTTCGGCCGCAGACTCTGCCATATATGAGCAGTACTTC
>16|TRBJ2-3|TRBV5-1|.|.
CASSIFSWEGTDTQYF
TGCGCCAGCAGCATTTTTAGTTGGGAGGGCACAGATACGCAGTATTTT
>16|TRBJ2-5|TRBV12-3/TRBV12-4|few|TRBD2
CASSFGLAETKETQYF
TGTGCCAGCAGTTTCGGACTAGCGGAAACAAAAGAGACCCAGTACTTC
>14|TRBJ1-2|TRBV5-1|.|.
CASRSRTALLGYTF
TGCGCCAGCAGATCCCGGACCGCCTTACTCGGCTACACCTTC
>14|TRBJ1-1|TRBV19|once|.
CASSILGSDTEAFF
TGTGCCAGTAGTATATTGGGCAGCGACACTGAAGCTTTCTTT
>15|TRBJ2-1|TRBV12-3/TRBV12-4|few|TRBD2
CASSSGARSYNEQFF
TGTGCCAGTAGTAGCGGGGCCCGCTCCTACAATGAGCAGTTCTTC
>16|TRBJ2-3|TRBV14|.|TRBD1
CASSQPGQETTDTQYF
TGTGCCAGCAGCCAACCGGGACAGGAGACGACAGATACGCAGTATTTT
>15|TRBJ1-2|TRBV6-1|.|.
CASSTRDMENYGYTF
TGTGCCAGCAGTACCCGGGACATGGAAAACTATGGCTACACCTTC
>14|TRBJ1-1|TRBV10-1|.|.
CASSAAGWPTEAFF
TGCGCCAGCAGTGCGGCAGGGTGGCCCACTGAAGCTTTCTTT
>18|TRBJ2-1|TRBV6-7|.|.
CASSYPLWGWRGYNEQFF
TGTGCCAGCAGTTACCCCCTGTGGGGTTGGAGAGGCTACAATGAGCAGTTCTTC
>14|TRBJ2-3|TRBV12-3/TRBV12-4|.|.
CASSSDMYTDTQYF
TGTGCCAGCAGCTCGGACATGTACACAGATACGCAGTATTTT
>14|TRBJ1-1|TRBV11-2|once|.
CASSFVEGYTEAFF
TGTGCCAGCAGCTTCGTAGAGGGTTACACTGAAGCTTTCTTT
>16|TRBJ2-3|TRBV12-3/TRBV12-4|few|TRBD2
CASRFAGGLNTDTQYF
TGTGCCAGCAGGTTCGCGGGGGGGCTTAACACAGATACGCAGTATTTT
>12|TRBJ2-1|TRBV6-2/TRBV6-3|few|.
CASSQFFGEQFF
TGTGCCAGCAGCCAGTTCTTTGGTGAGCAGTTCTTC
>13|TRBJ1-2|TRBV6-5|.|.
CASSYPGTYGYTF
TGTGCCAGCAGTTACCCCGGGACCTATGGCTACACCTTC
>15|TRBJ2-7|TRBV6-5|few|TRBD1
CASSYGTGGTYEQYF
TGTGCCAGCAGTTACGGGACAGGGGGAACCTACGAGCAGTACTTC